These 13 T cell receptor beta chains share one sample of origin, sequenced in a study of prognosis after radiotherapy for stage I lung cancer. Amplification of TCR beta CDR3 from genomic DNA used two-round multiplex PCR. Round one of PCR was performed, and it used primers specific to each TRBV and TRBJ gene. MiXCR was run by TCRdb on the multiplex PCR reads, yielding one entry per CDR3 protein. The sample lists some 36,000 distinct CDR3 sequences, approximately 25% occurring once. The material sequenced was PBMCs, taken before or after stereotactic body radiation therapy (not recorded which). The source is a donor aged 50 or older with non-small cell lung cancer.

The chain employs TRBV29-1 and TRBJ1-3; no clear D. The CDR3 has 13 residues. V was shortened by 3 bases and J by 3 bases, with 9 bases between the two germline ends. The V gene's germline CDR1 is SQVTM and CDR2 ANQGSEA. This CDR3 is CSVELDCGNTIYF. The CDR3 DNA sequence: TGCAGCGTTGAGTTGGACTGTGGAAACACCATATATTTT.

This clonotype has a count of ten or more. The genes are TRBV19 and TRBJ2-2, with D perhaps matching TRBD1 or TRBD2 (6 bases each). V lost 7 bases and J 1 base, leaving 25 bases between the germline ends. From germline, CDR1 is LNHDA and CDR2 SQIVND (reference sequence). The CDR3 is 19 residues long. The CDR3 protein is CASTVTFTWGAQNTGELFF. The CDR3 DNA reads TGTGCCAGTACTGTAACTTTTACATGGGGGGCCCAGAACACCGGGGAGCTGTTTTTT.

This clonotype was found many times. The V and J genes are TRBV12-3 or TRBV12-4 and TRBJ1-3, with TRBD1 identical over 9 bases. The J segment lost 4 bases and the V segment lost 5 bases, leaving 3 bases of the junction unmatched. CDR3 size: 14 residues. The CDR3 is CASSPGTGGNTIYF. The CDR3 nucleotides are TGTGCCAGCAGTCCCGGGACAGGGGGAAACACCATATATTTT.

The rearrangement links TRBV6-1 to TRBJ1-2; TRBD1 might be the D (5 bases). V lost 7 bases to trimming and J lost 5 bases, with 17 bases between them. CDR1 and CDR2 from the germline V gene are MNHNS and SASEGT. The CDR3 spans 14 residues. The CDR3 DNA sequence: TGTGCCAGCACCCAAGCGGGCCGGGGGTATGGCTACACCTTC. As protein: CASTQAGRGYGYTF.

This clonotype was found many times. The CDR3 reads CASSHPRGVGQFF. The CDR3 region has the DNA TGTGCCAGCAGCCACCCACGTGGCGTGGGGCAGTTCTTC. The chain uses TRBV2 and TRBJ2-1, with D unresolved. The CDR3 runs 13 residues. Germline V gene data show CDR1 as SNHLY and CDR2 as FYNNEI. V dropped 6 bases and J dropped 12 bases, with 18 bases sitting between them.

This clonotype was seen at least ten times. The chain combines TRBV6-5 with TRBJ2-1, with D hard to call. V dropped 3 bases and J dropped 3 bases, with 9 bases sitting between them. CDR3 length: 14 residues. Per germline, CDR1 MNHEY and CDR2 SVGAGI. CDR3 protein: CASSYLGLYNEQFF. The DNA for the CDR3 is TGTGCCAGCAGTTATTTAGGGCTCTACAATGAGCAGTTCTTC.

This clonotype was picked up many times. This rearrangement joins TRBV3-1 to TRBJ2-7; TRBD2 aligns across 7 bases. CDR1 and CDR2 from the germline V gene are LGHDT and YNNKEL (reference sequence). This CDR3 has 15 residues. V trimming: 1 base; J trimming: 4 bases; junction bases outside the gene matches: 7. The CDR3 is CASSQGASGRYEQYF. CDR3 nucleotides: TGTGCCAGCAGCCAAGGGGCTAGCGGTCGATACGAGCAGTACTTC.

This clonotype appeared many times. The J gene is TRBJ2-3, the V gene TRBV5-8, with 11 positions matching TRBD2. The CDR3 consists of 16 residues. Germline CDR1 is SGHTS and CDR2 is YDEGEE. Unmatched junction bases numbered 7, after V lost 4 bases and J lost 3 bases. The CDR3: CASSLALAGGTDTQYF. In DNA, the CDR3 is TGTGCCAGCAGCCTTGCTTTAGCGGGGGGGACAGATACGCAGTATTTT. Variable domain in full (rest from reference TRBV5-8 and TRBJ2-3): EAGVTQSPTHLIKTRGQQATLRCSPISGHTSVYWYQQALGLGLQFLLWYDEGEERNRGNFPPRFSGRQFPNYSSELNVNALELEDSALYLCASSLALAGGTDTQYFGPGTRLTVL.

This clonotype was recorded many times. The chain is built from TRBV2 and TRBJ1-1, with D hard to call. Germline values: CDR1 SNHLY, CDR2 FYNNEI. V lost 8 bases to trimming and J lost 5 bases, with 15 bases between them. This CDR3 contains 13 residues. CDR3 in amino acids: CASLLLEGTEAFF. For the CDR3, the DNA is TGTGCCAGCCTACTCCTTGAGGGTACTGAAGCTTTCTTT.

The rearrangement uses TRBV11-3 and TRBJ2-1; D tentatively reads TRBD1 or TRBD2 (5 bases each). This CDR3 contains 20 residues. Germline V CDR1 and CDR2: SGHNT, YENEEA. Trimming stripped 5 bases from V and 4 bases from J, with 30 bases between. This CDR3 reads CASSLGVWGTISYQYNEQFF. The CDR3 coding sequence is TGTGCCAGCAGCCTCGGGGTGTGGGGCACTATTTCCTATCAGTACAATGAGCAGTTCTTC.

V is TRBV7-9 and J is TRBJ2-7, with 7 bases that match TRBD2. The CDR3 contains 16 residues. V shed 2 bases, J shed 5 bases, and the junction held 12 bases outside the gene matches. Germline CDR1 and CDR2: SEHNR and FQNEAQ (reference sequence). CDR3 nucleotide sequence: TGTGCCAGCAGCTTAAGCCAGTGCGGGAGTCTAAACGAGCAGTACTTC. Translation gives CASSLSQCGSLNEQYF. Drawing the rest from reference TRBV7-9 and TRBJ2-7, the complete variable domain is DTGVSQNPRHKITKRGQNVTFRCDPISEHNRLYWYRQTLGQGPEFLTYFQNEAQLEKSRLLSDRFSAERPKGSFSTLEIQRTEQGDSAMYLCASSLSQCGSLNEQYFGPGTRLTVT.

This clonotype was seen more than once but under ten times. A much larger clone lies a single base off, so this may be a read error. The V gene is TRBV2, the J gene TRBJ2-7; D is unresolved. V gave up 6 bases and J gave up 2 bases, with 5 bases separating them. The germline V gene encodes CDR1 SNHLY and CDR2 FYNNEI. The CDR3 contains 11 residues. Here the CDR3 DNA reads TGTGCCAGCAGGCGAACCTACGAGCAGTACTTC. It is translated as CASRRTYEQYF.

This clonotype was seen ten or more times. This chain connects TRBV3-1 to TRBJ1-6; D may be TRBD1 (6 bases). Germline V gives CDR1 LGHDT, CDR2 YNNKEL (reference sequence). The CDR3 runs to 15 residues. V shed 1 base and J shed 10 bases, with 14 bases lying between them. Here the CDR3 DNA reads TGTGCCAGCAGCCAAGGGGGGGGGCTTAACTCACCCCTCCACTTT. This translates into CASSQGGGLNSPLHF.